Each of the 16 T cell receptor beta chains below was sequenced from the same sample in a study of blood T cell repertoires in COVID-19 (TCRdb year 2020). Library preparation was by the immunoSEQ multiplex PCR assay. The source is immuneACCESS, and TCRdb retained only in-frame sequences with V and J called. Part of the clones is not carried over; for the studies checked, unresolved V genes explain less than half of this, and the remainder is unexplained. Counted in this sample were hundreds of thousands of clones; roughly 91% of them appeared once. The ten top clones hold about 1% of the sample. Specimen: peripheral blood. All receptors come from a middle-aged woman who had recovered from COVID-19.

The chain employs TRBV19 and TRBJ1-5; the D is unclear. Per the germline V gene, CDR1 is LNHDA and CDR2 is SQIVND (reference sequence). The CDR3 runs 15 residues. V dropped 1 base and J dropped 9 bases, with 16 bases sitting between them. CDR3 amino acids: CASSIGSSPVWPQHF. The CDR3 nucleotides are TGTGCCAGTAGTATAGGGAGCAGCCCAGTCTGGCCCCAGCATTTT.

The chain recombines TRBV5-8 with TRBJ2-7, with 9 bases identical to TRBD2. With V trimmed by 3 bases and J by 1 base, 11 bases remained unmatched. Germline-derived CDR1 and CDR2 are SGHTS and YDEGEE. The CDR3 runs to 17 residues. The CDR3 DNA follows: TGTGCCAGCAGCTACCACCTGACTAGCGGTCTTTCCTACGAGCAGTACTTC. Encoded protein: CASSYHLTSGLSYEQYF.

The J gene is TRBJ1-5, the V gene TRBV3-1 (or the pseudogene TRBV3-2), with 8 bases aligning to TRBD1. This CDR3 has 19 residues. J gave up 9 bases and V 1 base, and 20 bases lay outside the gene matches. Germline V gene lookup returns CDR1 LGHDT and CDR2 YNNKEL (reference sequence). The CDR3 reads CASSQVDRGTHRGNGPQHF. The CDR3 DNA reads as TGTGCCAGCAGCCAAGTGGACCGGGGGACTCACAGGGGGAATGGGCCCCAGCATTTT.

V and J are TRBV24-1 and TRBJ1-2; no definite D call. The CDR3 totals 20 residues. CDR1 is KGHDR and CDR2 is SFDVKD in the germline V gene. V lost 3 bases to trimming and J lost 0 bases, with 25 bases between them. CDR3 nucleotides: TGTGCCACCAGTGATCCATCCCTTGGCTGGAGTAACTCTCCTAACTATGGCTACACCTTC. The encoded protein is CATSDPSLGWSNSPNYGYTF.

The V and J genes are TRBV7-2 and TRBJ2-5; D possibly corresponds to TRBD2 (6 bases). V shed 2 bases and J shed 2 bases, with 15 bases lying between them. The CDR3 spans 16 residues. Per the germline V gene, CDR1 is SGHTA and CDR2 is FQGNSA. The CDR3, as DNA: TGTGCCAGCAGCTTAATGGGTCCGGGAGCACAAGAGACCCAGTACTTC. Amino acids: CASSLMGPGAQETQYF.

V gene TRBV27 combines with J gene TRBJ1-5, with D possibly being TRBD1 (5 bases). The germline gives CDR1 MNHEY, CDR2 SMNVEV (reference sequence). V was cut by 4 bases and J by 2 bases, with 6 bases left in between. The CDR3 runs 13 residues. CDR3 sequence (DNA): TGTGCCAGCAGTTGGGGCCGCAATCAGCCCCAGCATTTT. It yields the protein CASSWGRNQPQHF.

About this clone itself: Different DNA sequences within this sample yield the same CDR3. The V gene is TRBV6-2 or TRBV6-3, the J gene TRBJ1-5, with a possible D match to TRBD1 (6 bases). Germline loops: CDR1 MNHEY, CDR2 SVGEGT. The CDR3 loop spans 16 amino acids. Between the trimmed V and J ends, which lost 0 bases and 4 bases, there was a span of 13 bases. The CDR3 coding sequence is TGTGCCAGCAGTTACTCGGGCAGGGGACCTAATCAGCCCCAGCATTTT. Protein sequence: CASSYSGRGPNQPQHF.

The CDR3 bases are TGTGCCAGCAGTGACGGGACAGGGGACGAGCAGTACTTC. It translates to CASSDGTGDEQYF. The genes are TRBV6-4 and TRBJ2-7; 10 bases align to TRBD1. In germline, CDR1 is MRHNA, CDR2 SNTAGT. V dropped 2 bases and J dropped 5; count of bases not matched to a gene: 0. The CDR3 spans 13 residues.

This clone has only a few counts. The chain's CDR3 is CASSLLGGDEQYF. The CDR3 DNA follows: TGTGCCAGCAGTTTGTTAGGGGGGGACGAGCAGTACTTC. The V gene is TRBV27, the J gene TRBJ2-7; TRBD2 is a possible D gene (7 bases). CDR1 and CDR2 from the germline V gene are MNHEY and SMNVEV (reference sequence). This CDR3 has 13 residues. V lost 3 bases to trimming and J lost 5 bases, with 11 bases between them.

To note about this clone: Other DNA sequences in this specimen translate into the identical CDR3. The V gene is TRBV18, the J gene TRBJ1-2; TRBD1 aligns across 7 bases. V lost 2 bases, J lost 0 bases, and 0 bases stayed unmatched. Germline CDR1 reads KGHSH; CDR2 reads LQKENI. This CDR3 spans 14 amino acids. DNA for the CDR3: TGTGCCAGCTCACCAGGGACAGCTAACTATGGCTACACCTTC. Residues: CASSPGTANYGYTF.

The CDR3 DNA reads as TGTGCCAGCACCCAGGGGAGCTCTGGGGCCAACGTCCTGACTTTC. Protein: CASTQGSSGANVLTF. The chain is built from TRBV3-1 (or the pseudogene TRBV3-2) and TRBJ2-6; possible D gene TRBD1, 6 bases. Trimming cost V 7 bases and J 0 bases, with 10 bases left between them. Per the germline V gene, CDR1 is LGHDT and CDR2 is YNNKEL (reference sequence). CDR3 length: 15 residues.

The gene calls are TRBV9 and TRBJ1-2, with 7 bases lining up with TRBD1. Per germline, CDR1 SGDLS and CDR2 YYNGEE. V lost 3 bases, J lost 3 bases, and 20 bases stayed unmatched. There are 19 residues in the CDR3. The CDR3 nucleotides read TGTGCCAGCAGCGAAGGCGAGGGGGCCCCGGAGCCGACTGACTATGGCTACACCTTC. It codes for CASSEGEGAPEPTDYGYTF. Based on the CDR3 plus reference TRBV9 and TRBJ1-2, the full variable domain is DSGVTQTPKHLITATGQRVTLRCSPRSGDLSVYWYQQSLDQGLQFLIQYYNGEERAKGNILERFSAQQFPDLHSELNLSSLELGDSALYFCASSEGEGAPEPTDYGYTFGSGTRLTVV.

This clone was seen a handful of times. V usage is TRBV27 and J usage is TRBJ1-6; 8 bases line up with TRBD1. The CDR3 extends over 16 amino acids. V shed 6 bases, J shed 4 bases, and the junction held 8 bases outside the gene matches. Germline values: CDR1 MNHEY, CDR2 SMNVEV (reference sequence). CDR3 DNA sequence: TGTGCCAGCAGCCCAGGACAGGGTCGGTATAATTCACCCCTCCACTTT. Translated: CASSPGQGRYNSPLHF.

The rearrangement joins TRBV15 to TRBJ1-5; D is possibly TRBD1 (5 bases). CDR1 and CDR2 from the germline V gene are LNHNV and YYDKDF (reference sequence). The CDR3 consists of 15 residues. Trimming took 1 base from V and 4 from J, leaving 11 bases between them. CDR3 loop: CATSRAGGGNQPQHF. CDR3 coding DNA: TGTGCCACCAGCAGAGCCGGGGGTGGAAATCAGCCCCAGCATTTT.

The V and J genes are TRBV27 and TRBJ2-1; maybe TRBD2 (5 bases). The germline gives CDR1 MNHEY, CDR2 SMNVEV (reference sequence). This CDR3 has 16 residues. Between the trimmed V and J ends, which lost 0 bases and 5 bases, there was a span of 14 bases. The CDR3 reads CASSLSPGRIHNEQFF. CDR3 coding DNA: TGTGCCAGCAGTTTATCTCCGGGAAGAATCCACAATGAGCAGTTCTTC.

CDR3 sequence (DNA): TGTGCCAGCAGTGACGTCGCGGGAAGCACAGATACGCAGTATTTT. Amino acid sequence: CASSDVAGSTDTQYF. This chain joins TRBV6-4 and TRBJ2-3; D might be TRBD2 (6 bases). The CDR3 covers 15 residues. The germline CDR1 and CDR2 sequences are MRHNA and SNTAGT. V was pared by 2 bases and J by 0 bases, with 9 bases between.